Each of the 14 T cell receptor beta chains below was sequenced from the same sample in a study of blood T cell repertoires in COVID-19. The data were produced by immunoSEQ multiplex PCR, yet TCRdb's version contains in-frame clones alone and is incomplete. The sample lists about 97,000 clones, approximately 84% occurring once. The sample comprised peripheral blood. The source of these receptors is a man aged 35 to 55 with active or convalescent COVID-19.

The rearrangement links TRBV21-1 to TRBJ1-1. TRBV21-1 is a pseudogene locus. The CDR3 is made up of 14 amino acids. The CDR3 DNA reads as TGTGCCAGCAGCAAAGGGGGGGTCTACACTGAAGCTTTCTTT. Encoded protein: CASSKGGVYTEAFF.

The V and J genes are TRBV7-9 and TRBJ2-3; maybe TRBD2 (5 bases). The CDR3 loop spans 12 amino acids. Germline V gives CDR1 SEHNR, CDR2 FQNEAQ (reference sequence). V lost 11 bases and J 5 bases, leaving 14 bases between the germline ends. This CDR3 reads CAGKGVGDTQYF. CDR3 bases: TGTGCCGGTAAGGGAGTTGGAGATACGCAGTATTTT.

The chain employs TRBV10-2 and TRBJ1-3, with D uncertain. This CDR3 spans 16 amino acids. CDR1 and CDR2 (germline): WSHSY, SAAADI. V gave up 2 bases and J gave up 0 bases, with 11 bases separating them. The CDR3 DNA is TGCGCCAGCAGTGAGACCCGACACCTCTCTGGAAACACCATATATTTT. This encodes CASSETRHLSGNTIYF.

The chain couples TRBV18 to TRBJ2-7; TRBD1 matches 10 bases. Germline CDR1 KGHSH, CDR2 LQKENI. The CDR3 runs to 16 residues. With 3 bases clipped from V and 4 bases from J, the junction kept 9 bases outside the gene matches. This chain's CDR3 is CASSPPGPGQGYEQYF. Here the CDR3 DNA reads TGTGCCAGCTCACCTCCAGGTCCGGGACAGGGGTACGAGCAGTACTTC.

The CDR3 loop is CASSKSTPGQGLTGTEAFF. The CDR3 DNA reads as TGTGCCAGCAGCAAATCTACTCCGGGACAGGGGTTAACCGGCACTGAAGCTTTCTTT. V is TRBV21-1 and J is TRBJ1-1; the table's D call TRBD1 went unverified against the DNA. TRBV21-1 is reported as a pseudogene. The CDR3 consists of 19 residues.

This chain links TRBV6-5 with TRBJ2-3; 7 bases agree with TRBD1. CDR1 MNHEY and CDR2 SVGAGI come from the germline V gene. The CDR3 is 15 residues long. J was trimmed by 3 bases and V by 6 bases; bases with no gene match: 9. The CDR3 DNA reads as TGTGCCAGCAGCGACCGACAGGGAAGAACAGATACGCAGTATTTT. It encodes CASSDRQGRTDTQYF.

The genes are TRBV12-3 or TRBV12-4 and TRBJ2-7; perhaps TRBD1 as D (6 bases). V was trimmed by 3 bases and J by 3 bases, leaving 9 bases between them. This CDR3 is built from 13 residues. In DNA form, the CDR3 reads TGTGCCAGCAGTTTCGACAGGAACTACGAGCAGTACTTC. It specifies CASSFDRNYEQYF.

This clone has just a few counts. This chain connects TRBV15 to TRBJ1-3, with D unclear. Trimming pared 0 bases from V and 4 bases from J, leaving 7 bases between. CDR3 length equals 14 residues. Germline V CDR1 and CDR2: LNHNV, YYDKDF (reference sequence). Here the CDR3 DNA reads TGTGCCACCAGCAGAGATCATTCAGGAAACACCATATATTTT. It yields the protein CATSRDHSGNTIYF.

The chain links TRBV7-2 to TRBJ2-4; 9 bases are shared with TRBD2. Germline-derived CDR1 and CDR2 are SGHTA and FQGNSA. This CDR3 contains 18 residues. Losses at the gene ends were 5 bases for V and 0 bases for J; bases not matched to a gene: 11. Written as DNA, the CDR3 is TGTGCCAGCAGCCCTGTAGCGGGGGCAAAACAAGCCAAAAACATTCAGTACTTC. This gives the protein CASSPVAGAKQAKNIQYF. Using reference TRBV7-2 and TRBJ2-4 for the parts outside the CDR3, the full variable domain is GAGVSQSPSNKVTEKGKDVELRCDPISGHTALYWYRQSLGQGLEFLIYFQGNSAPDKSGLPSDRFSAERTGGSVSTLTIQRTQQEDSAVYLCASSPVAGAKQAKNIQYFGAGTRLSVL.

The chain joins TRBV7-2 to TRBJ1-2; D is undetermined. Germline V gene sequence: CDR1 SGHTA, CDR2 FQGNSA. Trimming took 5 bases from V and 1 from J, leaving 8 bases between them. The CDR3 extends over 13 amino acids. The CDR3 region has the DNA TGTGCCAGCAGCCCCAGTCGTAACTATGGCTACACCTTC. It yields the protein CASSPSRNYGYTF.

Turning to this clone: The junction departs from the called germline gene at one end, perhaps through a read error. The chain joins TRBV6-1 to TRBJ2-7, with D unresolved. Germline-derived CDR1 and CDR2 are MNHNS and SASEGT. The CDR3 is 10 residues long. CDR3 protein: CASSEVEQYF. The CDR3 DNA sequence: TGTGCCAGCAGCGAAGTAGAGCAGTACTTC.

The CDR3 here is CASSTGGLRETQYF. For the CDR3, the DNA is TGTGCCAGCAGCACCGGGGGACTGCGGGAGACCCAGTACTTC. The V call is TRBV6-1, the J call TRBJ2-5, with a weak D call TRBD2 (6 bases). The V end was cut by 6 bases, the J end by 5 bases, with 16 bases between. Germline CDR1 reads MNHNS; CDR2 reads SASEGT. The CDR3 extends over 14 amino acids.

The V gene is TRBV25-1, the J gene TRBJ1-2; a weak D match, TRBD1 (6 bases). V was trimmed by 6 bases and J by 6 bases, leaving 14 bases between them. The CDR3 has 13 amino acids. Germline V gives CDR1 MGHDK, CDR2 SYGVNS. In DNA, the CDR3 is TGTGCCAGCAGCTCCACAGGGAAGCATGGCTACACCTTC. It translates to CASSSTGKHGYTF.

The V call is TRBV27, the J call TRBJ2-1, with D perhaps TRBD2 (5 bases). Germline V lookup: CDR1 MNHEY, CDR2 SMNVEV (reference sequence). V was shortened by 5 bases and J by 10 bases, with 12 bases between the two germline ends. This CDR3 contains 12 residues. The CDR3 nucleotides read TGTGCCAGCAGTCCAAAGACGGGGGAGCAGTTCTTC. As protein: CASSPKTGEQFF.